This T cell receptor (beta chain) was identified during a study of blood T cell repertoires in COVID-19. The overall study: Sites across the United States, Italy and Spain contributed samples from acute and convalescent COVID-19.

Germline CDR1 is LNHDA and CDR2 is SQIVND (reference sequence). After removal of 8 bases from V and 8 bases from J, the junction contained 11 bases not matched to a gene. The CDR3 extends over 14 amino acids. Participants' own reports of clinical history determined their cohort assignment. Two consecutive negative NP/OP PCR tests, clearance, or resolved symptoms defined Cohort 3 recovery. Authors' analysis steps: Using reference gene primer amplification, nucleated cell counts were estimated. Assay used: immunoSEQ multiplex PCR; TCRdb lists only in-frame clones, some missing. That table is the source of V, J and clone size, and D and trimming were worked out from the DNA. The sample includes roughly 280,000 clones, roughly 90% of them seen just once.

This clonotype was obtained from a woman aged 50 to 65 who had recovered from COVID-19. The sequenced sample consisted of PBMCs or T cells enriched from blood (not recorded which). V and J are TRBV19 and TRBJ1-2; 10 bases line up with TRBD1. Written as DNA, the CDR3 is TGTGCCAGTCGAATGACCGGGACAGGGGAGGGCTACACCTTC. This translates into CASRMTGTGEGYTF. Full variable domain (missing parts from reference TRBV19 and TRBJ1-2): DGGITQSPKYLFRKEGQNVTLSCEQNLNHDAMYWYRQDPGQGLRLIYYSQIVNDFQKGDIAEGYSVSREKKESFPLTVTSAQKNPTAFYLCASRMTGTGEGYTFGSGTRLTVV.